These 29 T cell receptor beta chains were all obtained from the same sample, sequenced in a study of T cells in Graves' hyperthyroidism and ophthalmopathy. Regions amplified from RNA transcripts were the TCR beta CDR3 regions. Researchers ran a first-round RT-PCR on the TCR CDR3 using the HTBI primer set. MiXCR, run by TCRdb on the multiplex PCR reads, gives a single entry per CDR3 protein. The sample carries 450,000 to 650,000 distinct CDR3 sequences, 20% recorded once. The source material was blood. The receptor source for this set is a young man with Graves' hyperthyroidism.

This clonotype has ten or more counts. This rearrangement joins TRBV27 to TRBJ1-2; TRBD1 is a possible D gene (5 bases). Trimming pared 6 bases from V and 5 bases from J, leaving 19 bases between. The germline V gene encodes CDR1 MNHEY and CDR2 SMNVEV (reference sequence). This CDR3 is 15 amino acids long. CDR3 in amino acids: CASSYSGGAGYGYTF. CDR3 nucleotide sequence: TGTGCCAGCAGCTACTCAGGAGGGGCTGGGTATGGCTACACCTTC.

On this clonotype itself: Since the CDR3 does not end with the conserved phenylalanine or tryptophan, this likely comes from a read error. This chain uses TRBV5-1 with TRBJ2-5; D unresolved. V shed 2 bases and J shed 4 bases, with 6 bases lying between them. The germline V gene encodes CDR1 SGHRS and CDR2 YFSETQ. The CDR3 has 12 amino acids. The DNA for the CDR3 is TGCGCCAGCAGCTTTGCAGGAGAGACCCAGTACTCC. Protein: CASSFAGETQYS.

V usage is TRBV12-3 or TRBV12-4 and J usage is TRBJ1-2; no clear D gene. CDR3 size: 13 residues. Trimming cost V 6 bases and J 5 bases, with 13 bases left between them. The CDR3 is CASRNGRWYGYTF. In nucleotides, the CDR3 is TGTGCCAGCAGGAATGGCCGCTGGTATGGCTACACCTTC.

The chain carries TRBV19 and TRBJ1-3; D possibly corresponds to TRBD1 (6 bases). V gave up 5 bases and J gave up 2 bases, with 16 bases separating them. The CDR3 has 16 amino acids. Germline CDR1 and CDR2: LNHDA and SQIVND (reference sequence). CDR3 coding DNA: TGTGCCAGTAGTCCTTGGGACAATCAGCCTGGAAACACCATATATTTT. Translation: CASSPWDNQPGNTIYF.

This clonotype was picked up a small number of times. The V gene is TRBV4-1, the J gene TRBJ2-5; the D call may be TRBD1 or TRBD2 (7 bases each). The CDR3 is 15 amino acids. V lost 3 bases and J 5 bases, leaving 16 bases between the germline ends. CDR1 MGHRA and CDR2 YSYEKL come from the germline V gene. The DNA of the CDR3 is TGCGCCAGCAGCCACGGGGCCCAGGGGGGGGAGACCCAGTACTTC. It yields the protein CASSHGAQGGETQYF.

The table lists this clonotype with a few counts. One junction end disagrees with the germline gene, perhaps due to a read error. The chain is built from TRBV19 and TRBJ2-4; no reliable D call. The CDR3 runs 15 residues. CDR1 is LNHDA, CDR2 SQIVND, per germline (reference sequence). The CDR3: CASRITLLAKNIKYF. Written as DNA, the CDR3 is TGTGCCAGTAGGATAACGTTGCTCGCCAAAAACATTAAGTACTTC.

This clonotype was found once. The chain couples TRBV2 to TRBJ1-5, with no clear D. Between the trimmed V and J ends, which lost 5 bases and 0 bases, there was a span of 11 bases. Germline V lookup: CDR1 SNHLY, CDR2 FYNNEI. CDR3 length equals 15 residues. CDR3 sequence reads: CASSPRGDSNQPQHF. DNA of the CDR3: TGTGCCAGCAGTCCTCGAGGTGATAGCAATCAGCCCCAGCATTTT.

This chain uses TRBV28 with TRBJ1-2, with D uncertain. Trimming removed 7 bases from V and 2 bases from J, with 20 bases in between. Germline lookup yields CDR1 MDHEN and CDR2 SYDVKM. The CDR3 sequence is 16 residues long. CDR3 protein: CASTQFEGSANYGYTF. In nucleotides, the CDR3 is TGTGCCAGCACCCAATTTGAGGGCAGCGCAAACTATGGCTACACCTTC.

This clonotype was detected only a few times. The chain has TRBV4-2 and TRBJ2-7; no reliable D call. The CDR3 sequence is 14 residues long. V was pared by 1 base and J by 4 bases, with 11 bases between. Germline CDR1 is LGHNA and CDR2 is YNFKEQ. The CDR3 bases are TGTGCCAGCAGCCAAGTTAGCCAAGGGTACGAGCAGTACTTC. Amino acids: CASSQVSQGYEQYF.

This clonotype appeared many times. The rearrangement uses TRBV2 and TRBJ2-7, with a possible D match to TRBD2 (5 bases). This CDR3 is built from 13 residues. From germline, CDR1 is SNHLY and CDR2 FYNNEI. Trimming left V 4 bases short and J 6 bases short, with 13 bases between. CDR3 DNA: TGTGCCAGCAGTGGCGGGCTAGACCGCGAGCAGTACTTC. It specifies CASSGGLDREQYF. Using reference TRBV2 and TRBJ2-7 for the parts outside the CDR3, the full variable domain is EPEVTQTPSHQVTQMGQEVILRCVPISNHLYFYWYRQILGQKVEFLVSFYNNEISEKSEIFDDQFSVERPDGSNFTLKIRSTKLEDSAMYFCASSGGLDREQYFGPGTRLTVT.

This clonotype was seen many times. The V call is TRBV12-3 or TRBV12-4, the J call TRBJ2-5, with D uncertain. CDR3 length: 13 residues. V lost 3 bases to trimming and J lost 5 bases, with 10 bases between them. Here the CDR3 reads CASSFGPWETQYF. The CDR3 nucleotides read TGTGCCAGCAGTTTCGGACCGTGGGAGACCCAGTACTTC.

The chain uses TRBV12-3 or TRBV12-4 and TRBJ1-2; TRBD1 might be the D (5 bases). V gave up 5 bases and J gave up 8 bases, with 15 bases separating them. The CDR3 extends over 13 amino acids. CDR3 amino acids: CASSPHSGHGYTF. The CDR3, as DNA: TGTGCCAGCAGTCCCCACAGTGGACACGGCTACACCTTC.

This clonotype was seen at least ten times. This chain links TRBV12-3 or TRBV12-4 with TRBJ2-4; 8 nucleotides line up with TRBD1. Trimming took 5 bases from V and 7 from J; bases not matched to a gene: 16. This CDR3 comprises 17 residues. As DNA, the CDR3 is TGTGCCAGCAGTGGCAGACAGGGGAACCCCGCAAGTAACATTCAGTACTTC. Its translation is CASSGRQGNPASNIQYF.

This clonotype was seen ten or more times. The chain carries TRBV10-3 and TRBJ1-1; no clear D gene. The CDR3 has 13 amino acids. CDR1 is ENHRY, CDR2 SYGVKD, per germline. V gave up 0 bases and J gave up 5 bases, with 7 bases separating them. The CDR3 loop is CAISESEGTEAFF. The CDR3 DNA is TGTGCCATCAGTGAGTCGGAGGGTACTGAAGCTTTCTTT.

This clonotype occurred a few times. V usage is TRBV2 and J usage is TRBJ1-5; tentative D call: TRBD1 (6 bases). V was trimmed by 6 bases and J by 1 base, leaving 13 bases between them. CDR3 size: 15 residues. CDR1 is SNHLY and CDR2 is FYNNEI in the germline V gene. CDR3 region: CASSLGHPSNQPQHF. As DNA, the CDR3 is TGTGCCAGCAGCCTGGGACACCCCAGCAATCAGCCCCAGCATTTT.

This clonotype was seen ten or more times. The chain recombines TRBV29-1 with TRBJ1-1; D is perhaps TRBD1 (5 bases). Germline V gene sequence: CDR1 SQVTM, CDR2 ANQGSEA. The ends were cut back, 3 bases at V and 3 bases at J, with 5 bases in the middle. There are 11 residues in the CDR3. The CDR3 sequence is CSVEGDTEAFF. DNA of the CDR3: TGCAGCGTTGAGGGGGACACTGAAGCTTTCTTT.

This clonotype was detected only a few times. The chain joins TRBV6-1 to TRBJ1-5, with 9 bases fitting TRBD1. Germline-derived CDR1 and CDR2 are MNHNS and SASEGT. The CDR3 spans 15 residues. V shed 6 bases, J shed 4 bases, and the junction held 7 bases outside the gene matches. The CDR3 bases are TGTGCCAGCAGAGGACCGACAGGGGGGAATCAGCCCCAGCATTTT. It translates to CASRGPTGGNQPQHF.

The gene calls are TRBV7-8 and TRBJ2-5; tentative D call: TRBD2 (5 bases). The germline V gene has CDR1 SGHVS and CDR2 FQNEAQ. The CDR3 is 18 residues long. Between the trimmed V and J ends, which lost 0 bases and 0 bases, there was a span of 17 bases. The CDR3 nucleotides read TGTGCCAGCAGCTTAGCACGGCGAGGGATCCGGTACCAAGAGACCCAGTACTTC. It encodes CASSLARRGIRYQETQYF.

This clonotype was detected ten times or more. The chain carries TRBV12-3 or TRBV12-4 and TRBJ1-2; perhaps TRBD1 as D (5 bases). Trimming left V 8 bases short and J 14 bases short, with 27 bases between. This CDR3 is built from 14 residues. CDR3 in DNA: TGTGCCAGCCGCCCCCCGGGGGGACCCGACCGGGGGACCTTC. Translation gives CASRPPGGPDRGTF.

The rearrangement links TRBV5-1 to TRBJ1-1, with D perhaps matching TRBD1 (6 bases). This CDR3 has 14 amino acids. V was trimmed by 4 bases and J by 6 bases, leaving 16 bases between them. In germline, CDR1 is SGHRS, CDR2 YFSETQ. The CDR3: CASSPTQGPAEAFF. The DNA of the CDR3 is TGCGCCAGCAGCCCCACACAGGGCCCTGCTGAAGCTTTCTTT.

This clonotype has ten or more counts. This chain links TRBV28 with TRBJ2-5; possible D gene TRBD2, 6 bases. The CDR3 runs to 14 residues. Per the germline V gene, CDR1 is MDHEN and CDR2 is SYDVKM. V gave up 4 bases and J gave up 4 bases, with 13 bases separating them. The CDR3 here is CASSSGTFPETQYF. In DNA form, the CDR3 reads TGTGCCAGCAGTTCCGGGACTTTCCCAGAGACCCAGTACTTC.

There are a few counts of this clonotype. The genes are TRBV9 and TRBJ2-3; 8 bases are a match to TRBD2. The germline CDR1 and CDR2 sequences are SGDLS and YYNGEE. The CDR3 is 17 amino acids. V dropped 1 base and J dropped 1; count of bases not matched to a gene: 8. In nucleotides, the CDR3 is TGTGCCAGCAGCGTATCCGGTGGTAGCGGGGGCACAGATACGCAGTATTTT. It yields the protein CASSVSGGSGGTDTQYF. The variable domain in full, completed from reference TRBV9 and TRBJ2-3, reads DSGVTQTPKHLITATGQRVTLRCSPRSGDLSVYWYQQSLDQGLQFLIQYYNGEERAKGNILERFSAQQFPDLHSELNLSSLELGDSALYFCASSVSGGSGGTDTQYFGPGTRLTVL.

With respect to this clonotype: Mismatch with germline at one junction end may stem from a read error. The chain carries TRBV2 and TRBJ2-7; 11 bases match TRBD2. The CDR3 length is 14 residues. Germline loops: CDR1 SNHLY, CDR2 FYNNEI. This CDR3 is CASRTSGKPYEQYF. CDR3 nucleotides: TGTGCCAGCAGGACTAGCGGGAAACCCTACGAACAGTACTTC. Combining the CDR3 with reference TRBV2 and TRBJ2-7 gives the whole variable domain EPEVTQTPSHQVTQMGQEVILRCVPISNHLYFYWYRQILGQKVEFLVSFYNNEISEKSEIFDDQFSVERPDGSNFTLKIRSTKLEDSAMYFCASRTSGKPYEQYFGPGTRLTVT.

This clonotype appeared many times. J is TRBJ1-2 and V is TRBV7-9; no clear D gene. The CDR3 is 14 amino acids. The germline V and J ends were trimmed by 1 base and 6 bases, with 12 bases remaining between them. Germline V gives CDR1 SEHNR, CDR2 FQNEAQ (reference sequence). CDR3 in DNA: TGTGCCAGCAGCTTAGAACCGCGACCCGATGGCTACACCTTC. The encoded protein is CASSLEPRPDGYTF.

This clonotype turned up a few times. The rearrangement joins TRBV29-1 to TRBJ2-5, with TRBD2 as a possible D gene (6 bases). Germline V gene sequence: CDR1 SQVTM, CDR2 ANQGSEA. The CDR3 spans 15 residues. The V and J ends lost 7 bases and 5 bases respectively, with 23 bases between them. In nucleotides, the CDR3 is TGCAGCGGTCTATGGGGGGTGGGGGAATCGGAGACCCAGTACTTC. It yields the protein CSGLWGVGESETQYF.

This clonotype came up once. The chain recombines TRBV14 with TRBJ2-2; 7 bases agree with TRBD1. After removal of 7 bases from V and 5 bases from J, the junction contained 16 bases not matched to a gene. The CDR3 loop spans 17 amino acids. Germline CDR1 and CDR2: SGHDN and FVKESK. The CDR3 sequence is CASMSALTGVLTGELFF. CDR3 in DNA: TGTGCCAGCATGTCCGCCCTAACAGGGGTATTGACCGGGGAGCTGTTTTTT.

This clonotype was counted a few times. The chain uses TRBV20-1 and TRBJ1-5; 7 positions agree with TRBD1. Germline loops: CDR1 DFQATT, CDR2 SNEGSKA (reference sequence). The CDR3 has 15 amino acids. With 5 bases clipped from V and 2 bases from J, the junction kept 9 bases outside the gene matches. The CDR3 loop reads CSARSGTEGNQPQHF. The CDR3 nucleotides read TGCAGTGCTCGCTCCGGGACAGAAGGCAATCAGCCCCAGCATTTT.

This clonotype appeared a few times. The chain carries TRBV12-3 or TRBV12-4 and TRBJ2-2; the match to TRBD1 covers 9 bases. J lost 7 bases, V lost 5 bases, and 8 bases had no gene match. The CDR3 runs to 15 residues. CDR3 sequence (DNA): TGTGCCAGCAGTCCCCACAGGGGGCCGAGCGGGGAGCTGTTTTTT. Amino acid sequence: CASSPHRGPSGELFF.

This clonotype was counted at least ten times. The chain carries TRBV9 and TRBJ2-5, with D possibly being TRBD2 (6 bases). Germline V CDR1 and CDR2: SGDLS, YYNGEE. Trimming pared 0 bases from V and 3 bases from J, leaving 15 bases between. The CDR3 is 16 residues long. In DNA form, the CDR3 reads TGTGCCAGCAGCGTAGGGTCTAGCGTGGGGGAAGAGACCCAGTACTTC. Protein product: CASSVGSSVGEETQYF.